This T cell receptor beta chain was obtained from a study of graft-versus-host responses after intestinal transplantation. About the study: Every recipient underwent anti-thymocyte globulin induction, then tacrolimus and steroids for two to four years.

Study results and limitations: After transplant, early declines in HvG clones were associated with peak levels of circulating GvH clones.

Plates contained around 200,000 CFSE-labeled responder cells and around 200,000 irradiated, violet-dye-labeled stimulator cells. The repertoire was sequenced with immunoSEQ multiplex PCR; TCRdb's copy has only in-frame clones and lacks some. The sample holds around 21,000 clones, about 33% seen once. The length of the CDR3 is 13 residues. Trimming removed 3 bases from V and 0 bases from J, with 5 bases in between. Germline V gene lookup returns CDR1 MNHEY and CDR2 SMNVEV (reference sequence). The chain employs TRBV27 and TRBJ1-2, with no clear D. Specimen: alloreactive CD8+ T cells from a mixed lymphocyte reaction culture, collected before intestinal transplant. As for subset: CFSE-low proliferating T cells sorted from approximately 6-day pre-transplant mixed lymphocyte reaction (GvH or HvG direction). The receptor's source is a human patient who received an intestinal transplant. CDR3: CASSFGANYGYTF. For the CDR3, the DNA is TGTGCCAGCAGTTTCGGAGCTAACTATGGCTACACCTTC.